These T cell receptor beta chains were read from a single sample in a study of cytomegalovirus exposure and HLA in healthy donors. Sequenced by immunoSEQ multiplex PCR; TCRdb stores in-frame clones only, minus some. The profile covers 95,000 to 100,000 clones, with under 85% appearing a single time and 4.1% taken by the ten largest. Specimen: PBMCs. The receptors originated from a middle-aged man in good health and CMV-seronegative. The CDR3 runs from the conserved cysteine through the conserved F or W.

V gene,J gene,CDR3 protein
TRBV5-1,TRBJ1-4,CASSEDRVGTIQANEKLFF
TRBV2,TRBJ1-2,CASDGQGINYGYTF
TRBV18,TRBJ2-1,CASSPPGAGEQFF
TRBV2,TRBJ1-5,CASSGDVVGAGQPQHF
TRBV28,TRBJ2-6,CASSLGQGGTGANVLTF
TRBV11-2,TRBJ1-2,CASSLRQGDGGYTF
TRBV28,TRBJ2-5,CASSFMGQQETQYF
TRBV9,TRBJ2-3,CASSVEGSGGVTDTQYF
TRBV10-1,TRBJ1-1,CASPNRGPGEAFF
TRBV2,TRBJ1-2,CASGSVAVLGYTF
TRBV5-8,TRBJ2-5,CASSLGTSPSETQYF
TRBV11-3,TRBJ2-7,CASSMGHGYEQYF
TRBV6-4,TRBJ1-3,CASSSLTGEGNTIYF
TRBV25-1,TRBJ1-2,CASSELSGGRFGYTF
TRBV5-6,TRBJ1-3,CASSFGQTATLTGNTIYF
TRBV7-2,TRBJ1-2,CASSLGGGRDYGYTF
TRBV19,TRBJ2-3,CASSITGLAGRDTQYF
TRBV6-5,TRBJ2-2,CASSRDSQPGELFF
TRBV5-1,TRBJ1-3,CASSLQVSGNTIYF
TRBV5-6,-,CASSLRPTGAYEQYF
TRBV5-1,TRBJ2-3,CASSLVAGAQYF
TRBV21-1,TRBJ2-5,CASSKAAVRAAYQETQYF
TRBV5-1,TRBJ2-3,CASSLDRGSTDTQYF
TRBV5-1,TRBJ1-2,CASSVGQINYGYTF
TRBV27,TRBJ1-2,CASSYSGGNGYTF
TRBV6-4,TRBJ2-1,CASSDSRGSGQFF
TRBV6-4,TRBJ2-5,CASSVGAGETQYF
TRBV2,TRBJ1-1,CASIGGAKTEAFF
TRBV5-6,TRBJ1-1,CASSWRGQGGTEAFF
TRBV29-1,TRBJ2-2,CSVGPTGAGELFF
TRBV4-3,TRBJ1-3,CASSQDPGGSSGNTIYF
TRBV4-3,TRBJ1-5,CASSQDRGSNQPQHF
TRBV15,TRBJ2-1,CATSHTRYWEQFF
TRBV19,TRBJ2-1,CAIRGRGGASNEQFF
TRBV2,TRBJ1-2,CASSVSPGTAGYTF
TRBV4-2,TRBJ2-3,CASSQRTSGGALDTQYF
TRBV5-1,TRBJ2-3,CASKGQPSSTDTQYF